This T cell receptor beta chain stems from a study of post-analysis software for immune sequencing data. Whole-study context: Patients with relapsing-remitting, secondary progressive and progressive-relapsing multiple sclerosis courses were all represented. Broader study findings: TRBV5-6, TRBV5-1 and TRBV20-1 were among roughly 5 TRBV segments more frequent in patients than controls. There was significantly lower normalized Chao1 diversity in multiple sclerosis patients than in controls.

Trimming removed 0 bases from V and 5 bases from J; junction bases left unmatched: 7. CDR1 is SGHRS, CDR2 YFSETQ, per germline. The CDR3 totals 15 residues. This clonotype was counted ten times or more. Its specificity is unknown. Unique molecular identifiers were built into the TCR beta cDNA libraries. T cells numbering roughly 1 to 10 million yielded 500,000 or so cDNA molecules. MiXCR, run by TCRdb on the PCR reads, gives a single entry per CDR3 protein. Here the sample spans 350,000 to 500,000 distinct CDR3 sequences, roughly 40% being singletons. Sequencing was performed on blood. The receptor comes from a girl aged 2 to 10 with multiple sclerosis. V gene TRBV5-1 combines with J gene TRBJ2-5; 7 nucleotides line up with TRBD1. The CDR3 DNA is TGCGCCAGCAGCTTGGCCTCAGGGGGAGAGGAGACCCAGTACTTC. Translated: CASSLASGGEETQYF. Complete variable domain (other parts from reference TRBV5-1 and TRBJ2-5): KAGVTQTPRYLIKTRGQQVTLSCSPISGHRSVSWYQQTPGQGLQFLFEYFSETQRNKGNFPGRFSGRQFSNSRSEMNVSTLELGDSALYLCASSLASGGEETQYFGPGTRLLVL.